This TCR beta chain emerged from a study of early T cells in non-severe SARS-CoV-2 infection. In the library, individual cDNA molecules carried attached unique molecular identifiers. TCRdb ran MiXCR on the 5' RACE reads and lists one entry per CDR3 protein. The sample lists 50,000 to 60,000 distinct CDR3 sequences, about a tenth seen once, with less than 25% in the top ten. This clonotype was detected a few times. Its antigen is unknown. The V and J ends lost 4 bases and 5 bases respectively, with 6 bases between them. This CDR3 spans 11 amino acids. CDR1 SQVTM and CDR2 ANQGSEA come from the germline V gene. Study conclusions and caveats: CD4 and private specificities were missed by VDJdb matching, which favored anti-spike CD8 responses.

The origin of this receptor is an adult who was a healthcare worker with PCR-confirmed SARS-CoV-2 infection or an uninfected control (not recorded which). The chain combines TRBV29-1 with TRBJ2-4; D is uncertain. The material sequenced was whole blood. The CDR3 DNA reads TGCAGCGTTGCGACCCAAAACATTCAGTACTTC. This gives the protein CSVATQNIQYF.